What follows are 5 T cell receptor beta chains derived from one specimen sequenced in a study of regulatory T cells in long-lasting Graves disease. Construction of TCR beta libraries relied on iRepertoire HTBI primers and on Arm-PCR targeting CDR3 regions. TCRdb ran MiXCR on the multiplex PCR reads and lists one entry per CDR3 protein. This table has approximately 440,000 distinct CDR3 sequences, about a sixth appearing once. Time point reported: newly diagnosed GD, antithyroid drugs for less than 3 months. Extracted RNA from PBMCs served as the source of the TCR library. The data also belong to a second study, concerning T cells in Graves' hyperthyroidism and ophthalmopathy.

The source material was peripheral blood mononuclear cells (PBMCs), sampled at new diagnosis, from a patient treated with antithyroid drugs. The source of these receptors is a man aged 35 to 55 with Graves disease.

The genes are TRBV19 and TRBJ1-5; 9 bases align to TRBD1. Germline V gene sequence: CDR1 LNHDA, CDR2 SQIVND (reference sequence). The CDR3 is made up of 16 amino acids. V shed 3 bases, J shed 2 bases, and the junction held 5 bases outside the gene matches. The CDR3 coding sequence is TGTGCCAGTAGTATCCACAGGGGGCCGGGCAATCAGCCCCAGCATTTT. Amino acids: CASSIHRGPGNQPQHF.

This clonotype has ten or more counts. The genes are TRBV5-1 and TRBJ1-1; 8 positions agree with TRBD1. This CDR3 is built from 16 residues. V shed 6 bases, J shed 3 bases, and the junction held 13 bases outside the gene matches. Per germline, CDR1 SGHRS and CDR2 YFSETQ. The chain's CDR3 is CASMRRTGRGDTEAFF. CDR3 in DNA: TGCGCCAGCATGAGGCGGACAGGGAGAGGGGACACTGAAGCTTTCTTT.

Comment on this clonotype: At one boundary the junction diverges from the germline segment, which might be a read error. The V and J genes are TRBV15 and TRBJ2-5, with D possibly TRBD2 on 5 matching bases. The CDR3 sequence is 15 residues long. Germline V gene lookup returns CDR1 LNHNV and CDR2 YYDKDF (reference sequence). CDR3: CDTSGSRGFQETQYF. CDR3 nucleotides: TGTGACACCAGCGGAAGCCGGGGATTCCAAGAGACCCAGTACTTC.

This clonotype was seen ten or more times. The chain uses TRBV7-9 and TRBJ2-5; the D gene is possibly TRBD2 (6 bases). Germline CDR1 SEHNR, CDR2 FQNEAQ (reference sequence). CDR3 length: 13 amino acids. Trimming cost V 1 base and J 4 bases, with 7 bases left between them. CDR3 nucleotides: TGTGCCAGCAGCTTAGAACTAGCAGAGACCCAGTACTTC. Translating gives CASSLELAETQYF.

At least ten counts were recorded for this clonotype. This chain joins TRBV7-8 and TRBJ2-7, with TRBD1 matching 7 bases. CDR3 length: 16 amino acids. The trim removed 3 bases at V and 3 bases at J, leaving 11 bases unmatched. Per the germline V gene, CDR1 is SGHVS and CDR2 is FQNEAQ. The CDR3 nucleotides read TGTGCCAGCAGCTTTCCTAGACAGGGAAGTTTCTACGAGCAGTACTTC. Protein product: CASSFPRQGSFYEQYF.